Each of the 2 T cell receptor beta chains below was sequenced from the same sample in a study. Using its own MiXCR run on the 5' RACE reads, TCRdb lists one record per CDR3 protein. The table includes tens of thousands of distinct CDR3 sequences, around 24% detected once. Tregs were sorted as CD4+CD25+CD127-/low cells. The specimen sequenced was tumor-infiltrating Tregs sorted from the breast tumor. All receptors come from a female donor with breast cancer.

This clonotype was seen many times. The chain is built from TRBV10-2 and TRBJ2-1; a possible D gene is TRBD1 (6 bases). Trimming removed 6 bases at V and 0 bases at J, with 9 bases between. The CDR3 has 14 amino acids. Per germline, CDR1 WSHSY and CDR2 SAAADI. The CDR3 sequence: CASRTGHSYNEQFF. CDR3 nucleotide sequence: TGCGCCAGCAGAACAGGGCACTCCTACAATGAGCAGTTCTTC.

The rearrangement joins TRBV6-2 or TRBV6-3 to TRBJ2-1; TRBD2 aligns across 11 bases. This CDR3 is 15 amino acids long. J lost 10 bases, V lost 2 bases, and 7 bases had no gene match. Germline assignment: CDR1 MNHEY and CDR2 SVGEGT. The CDR3 nucleotides are TGTGCCAGCAGTTACACTAGCGGGGGAGTTGGAGAGCAGTTCTTC. This codes for CASSYTSGGVGEQFF.